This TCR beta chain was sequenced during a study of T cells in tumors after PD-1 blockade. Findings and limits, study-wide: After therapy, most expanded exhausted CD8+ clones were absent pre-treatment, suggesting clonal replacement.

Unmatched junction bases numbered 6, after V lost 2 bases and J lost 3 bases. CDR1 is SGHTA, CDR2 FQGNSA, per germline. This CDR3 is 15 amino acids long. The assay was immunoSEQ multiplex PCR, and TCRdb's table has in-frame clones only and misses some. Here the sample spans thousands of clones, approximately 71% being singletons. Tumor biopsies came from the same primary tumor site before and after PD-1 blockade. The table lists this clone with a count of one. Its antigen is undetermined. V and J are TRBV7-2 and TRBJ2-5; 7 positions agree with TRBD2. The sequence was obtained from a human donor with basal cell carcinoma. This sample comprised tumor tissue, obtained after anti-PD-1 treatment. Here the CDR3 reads CASSLRRGREETQYF. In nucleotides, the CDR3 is TGTGCCAGCAGCTTAAGGCGGGGGAGGGAAGAGACCCAGTACTTC.